Shown below are 14 T cell receptor beta chains from a single sample sequenced in a study of T cells in localized non-small cell lung cancer. TCRdb keeps only in-frame clones here, not all; method: immunoSEQ multiplex PCR. Of 35,000 or so clones listed, approximately 88% were seen once; the top ten hold under 8%. The input for sequencing was peripheral blood, taken before any cancer treatment. These receptors were collected from a woman aged 40 to 75 with stage I lung adenocarcinoma.

This clone was seen once. This chain joins TRBV30 and TRBJ2-6; no firm D call. V shed 0 bases and J shed 5 bases, with 14 bases lying between them. Germline V gene lookup returns CDR1 GTSNPN and CDR2 SVGIG (reference sequence). CDR3 length: 16 residues. CDR3 sequence reads: CAWSVSLGNWANVLTF. The CDR3 DNA is TGTGCCTGGAGTGTAAGTTTAGGGAACTGGGCCAACGTCCTGACTTTC.

This chain connects TRBV10-3 to TRBJ1-4; no clear D gene. Germline V gene data show CDR1 as ENHRY and CDR2 as SYGVKD. Trimming pared 2 bases from V and 5 bases from J, leaving 6 bases between. The CDR3 is 13 residues long. CDR3 bases: TGTGCCATCAGTGAGGAACGAAATGAAAAACTGTTTTTT. It specifies CAISEERNEKLFF.

The rearrangement uses TRBV2 and TRBJ1-2; 7 bases fit TRBD1. Losses at the gene ends were 6 bases for V and 12 bases for J; bases not matched to a gene: 13. CDR1 is SNHLY, CDR2 FYNNEI, per germline. The CDR3 contains 13 residues. Written as DNA, the CDR3 is TGTGCCAGCAGGGGAGACGAAAACAGGGGCAACACCTTC. Translated: CASRGDENRGNTF.

The rearrangement uses TRBV5-7 and TRBJ2-2, with TRBD1 matching 8 bases. TRBV5-7 is classed as an ORF, of uncertain function. The CDR3 is 15 residues long. With 2 bases clipped from V and 3 bases from J, the junction kept 3 bases outside the gene matches. In nucleotides, the CDR3 is TGTGCCAGCAGCTTCCCACAGGGGGACACCGGGGAGCTGTTTTTT. This codes for CASSFPQGDTGELFF.

V and J are TRBV9 and TRBJ2-3; TRBD2 is a possible D gene (6 bases). CDR1 SGDLS and CDR2 YYNGEE come from the germline V gene. V was shortened by 3 bases and J by 2 bases, with 13 bases between the two germline ends. CDR3 length equals 15 residues. The CDR3: CASSARAGYTDTQYF. CDR3 DNA sequence: TGTGCCAGCAGCGCGCGGGCGGGGTACACAGATACGCAGTATTTT.

This clone showed up just a few times. The chain uses TRBV5-1 and TRBJ1-6; unclear D gene. With 0 bases removed from V and 9 bases from J, the gap between germline ends came to 13 bases. The CDR3 sequence is 15 residues long. Per the germline V gene, CDR1 is SGHRS and CDR2 is YFSETQ. The CDR3 loop reads CASSLDEGSSSPLHF. The CDR3 DNA follows: TGCGCCAGCAGCTTGGATGAGGGTTCGAGTTCACCCCTCCACTTT. The variable domain in full, with the rest retrieved from reference TRBV5-1 and TRBJ1-6, is KAGVTQTPRYLIKTRGQQVTLSCSPISGHRSVSWYQQTPGQGLQFLFEYFSETQRNKGNFPGRFSGRQFSNSRSEMNVSTLELGDSALYLCASSLDEGSSSPLHFGNGTRLTVT.

This rearrangement joins TRBV29-1 to TRBJ1-2; D may be TRBD1 (5 bases). The CDR3 covers 14 residues. Germline values: CDR1 SQVTM, CDR2 ANQGSEA. Trimming stripped 5 bases from V and 8 bases from J, with 21 bases between. Here the CDR3 DNA reads TGCAGCGTTTTGTCTCAGGGAGGGAAAGGCGGCTACACCTTC. It encodes CSVLSQGGKGGYTF.

The J gene is TRBJ2-5, the V gene TRBV5-1; 9 bases agree with TRBD2. CDR1 SGHRS and CDR2 YFSETQ come from the germline V gene. V lost 1 base and J lost 2; bases outside the gene matches: 9. The length of the CDR3 is 17 residues. The CDR3 is CASSLPLSGGLQETQYF. The CDR3 DNA is TGCGCCAGCAGCTTGCCCCTAAGCGGGGGGCTTCAAGAGACCCAGTACTTC.

Concerning this clone: This sample also contains other DNA sequences that code for the same CDR3. The genes are TRBV2 and TRBJ1-5, with D uncertain. Germline values: CDR1 SNHLY, CDR2 FYNNEI. The V end was cut by 4 bases, the J end by 4 bases, with 8 bases between. There are 13 residues in the CDR3. CDR3 amino acids: CASSAPSNQPQHF. Here the CDR3 DNA reads TGTGCCAGCAGTGCTCCCAGTAATCAGCCCCAGCATTTT.

The rearrangement joins TRBV4-1 to TRBJ1-4; D is possibly TRBD1 (5 bases). This CDR3 has 13 amino acids. Trimming cost V 1 base and J 16 bases, with 16 bases left between them. From germline, CDR1 is MGHRA and CDR2 YSYEKL. CDR3 sequence reads: CASSQVIPGRRFF. CDR3 in DNA: TGCGCCAGCAGCCAAGTTATACCGGGACGAAGGTTTTTT.

This clone was observed once. The J gene is TRBJ2-5, the V gene TRBV2, with D hard to call. The CDR3 is 12 amino acids. Trimming stripped 3 bases from V and 9 bases from J, with 11 bases between. Germline-derived CDR1 and CDR2 are SNHLY and FYNNEI. The CDR3 nucleotides are TGTGCCAGCAGTGATCGGGCCGGCTCCCAGTACTTC. Encoded protein: CASSDRAGSQYF. Variable domain in full (rest from reference TRBV2 and TRBJ2-5): EPEVTQTPSHQVTQMGQEVILRCVPISNHLYFYWYRQILGQKVEFLVSFYNNEISEKSEIFDDQFSVERPDGSNFTLKIRSTKLEDSAMYFCASSDRAGSQYFGPGTRLLVL.

The CDR3, as DNA: TGTGCCAGTAGTGTCAGGACAGCCCTCGCAACTGAAGCTTTCTTT. Protein product: CASSVRTALATEAFF. The gene calls are TRBV19 and TRBJ1-1; D is possibly TRBD1 (6 bases). Germline values: CDR1 LNHDA, CDR2 SQIVND (reference sequence). The CDR3 is 15 residues long. V dropped 5 bases and J dropped 5 bases, with 18 bases sitting between them. Together with reference TRBV19 and TRBJ1-1, the CDR3 gives the full variable domain: DGGITQSPKYLFRKEGQNVTLSCEQNLNHDAMYWYRQDPGQGLRLIYYSQIVNDFQKGDIAEGYSVSREKKESFPLTVTSAQKNPTAFYLCASSVRTALATEAFFGQGTRLTVV.

The chain carries TRBV7-9 and TRBJ2-7; D not resolved. With 2 bases removed from V and 3 bases from J, the gap between germline ends came to 14 bases. The CDR3 spans 15 residues. Germline V CDR1 and CDR2: SEHNR, FQNEAQ (reference sequence). CDR3 amino acids: CASSLTTRLDYEQYF. In nucleotides, the CDR3 is TGTGCCAGCAGCTTAACGACTCGACTCGACTACGAGCAGTACTTC.

The chain uses TRBV11-3 and TRBJ1-2; D is ambiguous. Germline V gene lookup returns CDR1 SGHNT and CDR2 YENEEA. The V end was cut by 2 bases, the J end by 7 bases, with 11 bases between. This CDR3 is 13 amino acids long. The CDR3 coding sequence is TGTGCCAGCAGCTTATTCTGGGGATCTGGCTACACCTTC. This encodes CASSLFWGSGYTF. The full variable domain, its missing parts supplied by reference TRBV11-3 and TRBJ1-2, is EAGVVQSPRYKIIEKKQPVAFWCNPISGHNTLYWYLQNLGQGPELLIRYENEEAVDDSQLPKDRFSAERLKGVDSTLKIQPAELGDSAVYLCASSLFWGSGYTFGSGTRLTVV.